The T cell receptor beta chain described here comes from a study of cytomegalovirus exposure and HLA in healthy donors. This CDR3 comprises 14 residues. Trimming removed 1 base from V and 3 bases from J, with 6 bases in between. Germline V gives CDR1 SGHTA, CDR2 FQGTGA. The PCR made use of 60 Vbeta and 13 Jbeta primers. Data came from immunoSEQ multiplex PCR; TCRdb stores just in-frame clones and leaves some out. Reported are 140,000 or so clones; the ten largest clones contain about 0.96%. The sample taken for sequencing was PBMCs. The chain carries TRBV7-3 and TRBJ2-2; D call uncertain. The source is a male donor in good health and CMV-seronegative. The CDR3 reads CASSLIEDTGELFF. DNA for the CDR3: TGTGCCAGCAGCTTAATAGAGGACACCGGGGAGCTGTTTTTT.